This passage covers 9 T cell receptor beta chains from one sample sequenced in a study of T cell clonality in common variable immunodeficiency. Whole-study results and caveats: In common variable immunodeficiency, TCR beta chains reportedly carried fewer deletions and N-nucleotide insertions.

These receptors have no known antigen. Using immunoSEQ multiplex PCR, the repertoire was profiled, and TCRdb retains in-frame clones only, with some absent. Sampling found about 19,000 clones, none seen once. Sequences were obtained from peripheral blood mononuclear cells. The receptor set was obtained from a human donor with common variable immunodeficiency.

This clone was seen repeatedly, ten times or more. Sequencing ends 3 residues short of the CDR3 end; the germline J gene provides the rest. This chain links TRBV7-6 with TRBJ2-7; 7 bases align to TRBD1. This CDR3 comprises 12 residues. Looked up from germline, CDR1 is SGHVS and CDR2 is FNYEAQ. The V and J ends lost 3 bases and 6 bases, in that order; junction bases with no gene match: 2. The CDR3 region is CASSLTGSEQYF. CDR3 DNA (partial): TGTGCCAGCAGCTTGACAGGGAGCGAG.

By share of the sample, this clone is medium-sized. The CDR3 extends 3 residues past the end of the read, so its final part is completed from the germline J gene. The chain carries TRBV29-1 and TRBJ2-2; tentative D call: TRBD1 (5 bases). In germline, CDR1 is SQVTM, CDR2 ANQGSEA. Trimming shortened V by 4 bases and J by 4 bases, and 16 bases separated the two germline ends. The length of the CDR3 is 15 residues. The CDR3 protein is CSVGGPGMVTGELFF. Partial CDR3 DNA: TGCAGCGTTGGGGGTCCAGGGATGGTCACCGGGGAG.

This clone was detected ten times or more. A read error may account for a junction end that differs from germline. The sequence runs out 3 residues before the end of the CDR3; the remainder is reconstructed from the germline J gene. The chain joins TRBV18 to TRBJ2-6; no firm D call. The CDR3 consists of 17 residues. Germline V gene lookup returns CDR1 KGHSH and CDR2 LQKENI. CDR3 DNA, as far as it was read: TGTGCCAGCTCTCCACGACAAGAACGTTCTGGGGCCAACGTC. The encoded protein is CASSPRQERSGANV. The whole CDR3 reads CASSPRQERSGANVLTF. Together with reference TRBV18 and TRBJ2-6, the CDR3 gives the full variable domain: NAGVMQNPRHLVRRRGQEARLRCSPMKGHSHVYWYRQLPEEGLKFMVYLQKENIIDESGMPKERFSAEFPKEGPSILRIQQVVRGDSAAYFCASSPRQERSGANVLTFGAGSRLTVL.

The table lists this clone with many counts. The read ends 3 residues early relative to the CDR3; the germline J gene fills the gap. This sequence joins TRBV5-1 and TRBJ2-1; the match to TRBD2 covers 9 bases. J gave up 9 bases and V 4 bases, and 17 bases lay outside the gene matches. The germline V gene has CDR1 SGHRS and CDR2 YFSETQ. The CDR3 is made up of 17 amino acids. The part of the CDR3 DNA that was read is TGCGCCAGCAGCCTGGTTTCGGGGGGACTAGCAAAAGGTGAG. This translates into CASSLVSGGLAKGE. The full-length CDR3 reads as CASSLVSGGLAKGEQFF.

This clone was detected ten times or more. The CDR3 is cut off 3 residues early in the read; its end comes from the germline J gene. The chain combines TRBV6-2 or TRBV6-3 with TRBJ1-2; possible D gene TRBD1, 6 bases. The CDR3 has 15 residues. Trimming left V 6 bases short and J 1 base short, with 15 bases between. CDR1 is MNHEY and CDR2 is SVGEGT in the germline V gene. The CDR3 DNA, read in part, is TGTGCCAGCAGCCTACAGGGAGGGGGTAACTATGGC. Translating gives CASSLQGGGNYG. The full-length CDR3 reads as CASSLQGGGNYGYTF.

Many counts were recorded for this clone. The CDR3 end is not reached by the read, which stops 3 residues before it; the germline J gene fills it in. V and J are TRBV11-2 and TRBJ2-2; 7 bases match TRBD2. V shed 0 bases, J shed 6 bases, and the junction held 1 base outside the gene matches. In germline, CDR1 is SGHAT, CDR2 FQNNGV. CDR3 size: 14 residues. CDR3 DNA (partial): TGTGCCAGCAGCTTAGATCGGGGGGCCGGGGAG. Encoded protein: CASSLDRGAGE. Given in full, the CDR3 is CASSLDRGAGELFF.

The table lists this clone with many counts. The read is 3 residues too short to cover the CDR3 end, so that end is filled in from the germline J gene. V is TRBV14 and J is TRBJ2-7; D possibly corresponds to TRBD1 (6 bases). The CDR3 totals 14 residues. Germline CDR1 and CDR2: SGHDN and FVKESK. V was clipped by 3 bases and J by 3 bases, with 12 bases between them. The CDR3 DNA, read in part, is TGTGCCAGCAGCCAGGTGCAGGGGTTCTACGAG. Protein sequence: CASSQVQGFYE. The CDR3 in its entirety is CASSQVQGFYEQYF.

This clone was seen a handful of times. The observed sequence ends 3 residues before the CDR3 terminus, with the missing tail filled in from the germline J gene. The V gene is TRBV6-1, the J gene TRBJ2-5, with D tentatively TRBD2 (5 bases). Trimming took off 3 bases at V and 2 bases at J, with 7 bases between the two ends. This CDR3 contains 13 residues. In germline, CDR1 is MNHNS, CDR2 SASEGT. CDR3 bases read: TGTGCCAGCAGTGAGACGGGGCAAGAGACC. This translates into CASSETGQET. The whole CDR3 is CASSETGQETQYF.

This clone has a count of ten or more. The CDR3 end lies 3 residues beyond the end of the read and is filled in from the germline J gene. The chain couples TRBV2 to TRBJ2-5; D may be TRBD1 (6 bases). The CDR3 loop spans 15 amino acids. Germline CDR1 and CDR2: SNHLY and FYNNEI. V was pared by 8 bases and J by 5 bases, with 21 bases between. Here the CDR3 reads CASQTLDRFEETQYF. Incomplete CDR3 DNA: TGTGCCAGCCAGACTCTCGACAGGTTTGAGGAGACC.